These 16 T cell receptor beta chains share one sample of origin, sequenced in a study of shared clonotypes between healthy human individuals. Assay: immunoSEQ multiplex PCR; the TCRdb copy retains only in-frame clones and omits some. Of around 2.5 million clones listed, approximately 93% were seen once; the top ten hold more than 0.35%. Material: naive CD4+ T cells from PBMCs. Stated subset: CD45RA+ positively selected. These TCRs come from a young man in good health. Some clones in this sample may be carry-over from other donors' samples.

Only a few counts were recorded for this clone. The rearrangement uses TRBV18 and TRBJ1-3; D gene uncertain. The CDR3 is 18 residues long. Trimming pared 3 bases from V and 0 bases from J, leaving 18 bases between. Looked up from germline, CDR1 is KGHSH and CDR2 is LQKENI. CDR3 protein: CASSPVEVVAYSGNTIYF. CDR3 DNA sequence: TGTGCCAGCTCACCGGTCGAGGTCGTGGCATACTCTGGAAACACCATATATTTT.

The CDR3 DNA reads TGTGCCTGGGGGAGACTAGCGGGAAACTACGAGCAGTACTTC. Protein sequence: CAWGRLAGNYEQYF. The V and J genes are TRBV30 and TRBJ2-7; 11 bases agree with TRBD2. The CDR3 is 14 amino acids. Germline values: CDR1 GTSNPN, CDR2 SVGIG (reference sequence). V shed 5 bases, J shed 3 bases, and the junction held 6 bases outside the gene matches.

This clone was seen a single time. The chain combines TRBV4-1 with TRBJ2-5, with 7 bases identical to TRBD1. The germline V gene has CDR1 MGHRA and CDR2 YSYEKL. Trimming cost V 3 bases and J 5 bases; bases outside gene matches: 6. The CDR3 extends over 14 amino acids. CDR3 protein: CASSHEDRRETQYF. CDR3 sequence (DNA): TGCGCCAGCAGCCACGAGGACAGGCGGGAGACCCAGTACTTC.

This clone was counted a single time. The chain employs TRBV4-1 and TRBJ2-3, with 8 nucleotides matching TRBD2. V shed 4 bases and J 5 bases; nucleotides not matched to a gene: 20. The germline V gene encodes CDR1 MGHRA and CDR2 YSYEKL. The CDR3 extends over 19 amino acids. This CDR3 reads CASSRLKEGGGPVGDTQYF. As DNA, the CDR3 is TGCGCCAGCAGCCGTCTCAAGGAGGGCGGGGGGCCAGTAGGAGATACGCAGTATTTT.

This chain joins TRBV12-5 and TRBJ2-1, with TRBD1 identical over 11 bases. Germline assignment: CDR1 LGHNT and CDR2 FRNRAP. V lost 5 bases, J lost 1 base, and 7 bases stayed unmatched. The CDR3 extends over 17 amino acids. The CDR3 region is CASGTGQGELSYNEQFF. For the CDR3, the DNA is TGTGCTAGTGGTACGGGACAGGGGGAATTGTCCTACAATGAGCAGTTCTTC.

V usage is TRBV11-1 and J usage is TRBJ2-2; maybe TRBD1 (5 bases). Germline assignment: CDR1 SGHAT and CDR2 FQDESV (reference sequence). The length of the CDR3 is 15 residues. Trimming shortened V by 3 bases and J by 4 bases, and 12 bases separated the two germline ends. In DNA form, the CDR3 reads TGTGCCAGCAGCTTGTGGACACGACCCACCGGGGAGCTGTTTTTT. Translation gives CASSLWTRPTGELFF.

V usage is TRBV13 and J usage is TRBJ2-7; D is unresolved. The CDR3 length is 11 residues. The germline V and J ends were trimmed by 7 bases and 2 bases, with 6 bases remaining between them. CDR1 and CDR2 (germline): PRHDT, FYEKMQ (reference sequence). The CDR3 DNA is TGTGCCAGCAAGGAAGCCTACGAGCAGTACTTC. It encodes CASKEAYEQYF. Full variable domain (missing parts from reference TRBV13 and TRBJ2-7): AAGVIQSPRHLIKEKRETATLKCYPIPRHDTVYWYQQGPGQDPQFLISFYEKMQSDKGSIPDRFSAQQFSDYHSELNMSSLELGDSALYFCASKEAYEQYFGPGTRLTVT.

The chain links TRBV5-1 to TRBJ2-3; D gene ambiguous. CDR3 length: 14 residues. Germline V CDR1 and CDR2: SGHRS, YFSETQ. V lost 3 bases to trimming and J lost 6 bases, with 14 bases between them. The CDR3 protein is CASSSSWNLDTQYF. CDR3 bases: TGCGCCAGCAGCTCAAGTTGGAACTTGGATACGCAGTATTTT.

This clone occurred a few times. This chain joins TRBV19 and TRBJ2-1, with 9 bases lining up with TRBD2. From germline, CDR1 is LNHDA and CDR2 SQIVND (reference sequence). The length of the CDR3 is 15 residues. V lost 3 bases to trimming and J lost 4 bases; unmatched junction nucleotides: 4. CDR3 amino acids: CASSIQTSGYNEQFF. The CDR3 DNA sequence: TGTGCCAGTAGTATCCAGACTAGCGGTTACAATGAGCAGTTCTTC.

This clone was seen only a few times. The J gene is TRBJ1-5, the V gene TRBV19; D unclear. The germline V gene encodes CDR1 LNHDA and CDR2 SQIVND (reference sequence). The CDR3 sequence is 13 residues long. V shed 0 bases and J shed 6 bases, with 6 bases lying between them. For the CDR3, the DNA is TGTGCCAGTAGTATAGACGGTGGTCAGCCCCAGCATTTT. The encoded protein is CASSIDGGQPQHF.

The count of this clone is one. The chain uses TRBV4-3 and TRBJ1-2, with a possible D match to TRBD1 (6 bases). CDR1 LGHNA and CDR2 YSLEER come from the germline V gene. The CDR3 contains 16 residues. V shed 1 base and J shed 3 bases, with 15 bases lying between them. Written as DNA, the CDR3 is TGCGCCAGCAGCCAAGCTTCTGGGGGCAAACACTATGGCTACACCTTC. Translating it yields CASSQASGGKHYGYTF.

The chain uses TRBV5-1 and TRBJ2-5; D is possibly TRBD1 (7 bases). The J call is uncertain, as TRBJ2-7 better fits the DNA end. This CDR3 contains 14 residues. Per the germline V gene, CDR1 is SGHRS and CDR2 is YFSETQ. This CDR3 is CASSPEGQSYEQYF. Here the CDR3 DNA reads TGCGCCAGCAGCCCGGAGGGACAGTCCTACGAGCAGTACTTC.

This chain uses TRBV6-1 with TRBJ2-7, with TRBD2 matching 14 bases. After removal of 7 bases from V and 4 bases from J, the junction contained 6 bases not matched to a gene. The CDR3 has 15 amino acids. Germline assignment: CDR1 MNHNS and CDR2 SASEGT. This chain's CDR3 is CASTPGLAGVYEQYF. In DNA, the CDR3 is TGTGCCAGCACCCCGGGACTAGCGGGAGTATACGAGCAGTACTTC.

V and J are TRBV18 and TRBJ2-1; D is perhaps TRBD1 (6 bases). The CDR3 contains 12 residues. Trimming cost V 5 bases and J 13 bases, with 15 bases left between them. Per germline, CDR1 KGHSH and CDR2 LQKENI. CDR3 residues: CASSAVQGFQFF. The CDR3 DNA reads as TGTGCCAGCTCAGCAGTCCAGGGGTTCCAGTTCTTC.

This clone is a singleton in its sample. The chain is built from TRBV5-5 and TRBJ2-7; 8 bases are a match to TRBD1. This CDR3 comprises 15 residues. The V segment lost 5 bases and the J segment 3 bases; nucleotides outside the gene matches: 10. Germline loops: CDR1 SGHKS, CDR2 YYEKEE (reference sequence). The CDR3, as DNA: TGTGCCAGCAGGGCCGGACAGGGAGGCTTCTACGAGCAGTACTTC. This sequence encodes CASRAGQGGFYEQYF.

The chain employs TRBV7-2 and TRBJ2-1; D call uncertain. CDR1 is SGHTA, CDR2 FQGNSA, per germline. V was clipped by 5 bases and J by 6 bases, with 5 bases between them. The CDR3 is 11 amino acids. CDR3 protein: CASSPSNEQFF. The CDR3 DNA follows: TGTGCCAGCAGCCCGTCCAATGAGCAGTTCTTC.